The 20 T cell receptor beta chains listed next were all sequenced from one sample in a study of T cells in Graves' hyperthyroidism and ophthalmopathy. RNA transcripts provided the source from which TCR beta CDR3 regions were amplified. The study used the HTBI primer set for a first-round RT-PCR of the TCR CDR3. TCRdb redid the calling of the multiplex PCR reads with MiXCR, one entry per CDR3 protein. The table has some 770,000 distinct CDR3 sequences, approximately 16% seen once. Sequencing was carried out using blood. The receptors originated from a man between 18 and 35 years old with Graves' hyperthyroidism.

This clonotype was counted ten times or more. The chain is built from TRBV20-1 and TRBJ2-5; no definite D call. Germline V gene sequence: CDR1 DFQATT, CDR2 SNEGSKA (reference sequence). Trimming stripped 2 bases from V and 4 bases from J, with 8 bases between. The CDR3 contains 12 residues. The CDR3 loop is CSARPPGETQYF. In nucleotides, the CDR3 is TGCAGTGCTAGACCCCCAGGAGAGACCCAGTACTTC.

DNA of the CDR3: TGTGCCAGCAGCCCGCGCCCCCTTGAAAAACTGTTTTTT. Translating it yields CASSPRPLEKLFF. The gene calls are TRBV7-2 and TRBJ1-4; no clear D gene. V was cut by 5 bases and J by 7 bases, with 11 bases left in between. CDR1 is SGHTA, CDR2 FQGNSA, per germline. The CDR3 length is 13 residues.

Many counts were recorded for this clonotype. This chain connects TRBV6-2 or TRBV6-3 to TRBJ1-1; D uncertain. From germline, CDR1 is MNHEY and CDR2 SVGEGT. V gave up 3 bases and J gave up 4 bases, with 15 bases separating them. This CDR3 is built from 15 residues. The CDR3: CASSYPAGSLTEAFF. The CDR3 bases are TGTGCCAGCAGTTATCCGGCCGGTTCACTCACTGAAGCTTTCTTT.

The chain is built from TRBV6-6 and TRBJ2-6; 8 bases line up with TRBD2. The germline V gene has CDR1 MNHNY and CDR2 SVGAGI (reference sequence). V lost 0 bases and J lost 2; bases outside the gene matches: 6. The CDR3 is 18 residues long. The DNA for the CDR3 is TGTGCCAGCAGTTACTCGGGCGGGAGGAATGCTGGGGCCAACGTCCTGACTTTC. Translated, it gives CASSYSGGRNAGANVLTF.

J is TRBJ2-5 and V is TRBV20-1; TRBD1 matches at 8 bases. CDR1 DFQATT and CDR2 SNEGSKA come from the germline V gene (reference sequence). With 6 bases clipped from V and 2 bases from J, the junction kept 5 bases outside the gene matches. The CDR3 is 13 amino acids. The DNA of the CDR3 is TGCAGTGCAATGAGGACAGGGCAAGAGACCCAGTACTTC. It encodes CSAMRTGQETQYF.

This clonotype was counted many times. This chain links TRBV28 with TRBJ1-1; 7 bases match TRBD1. V lost 4 bases and J lost 5; bases outside the gene matches: 7. The CDR3 loop spans 14 amino acids. The germline CDR1 and CDR2 sequences are MDHEN and SYDVKM. Here the CDR3 reads CASSWQGDGTEAFF. In DNA form, the CDR3 reads TGTGCCAGCAGTTGGCAGGGGGACGGTACTGAAGCTTTCTTT.

This clonotype was picked up a small number of times. The V and J genes are TRBV29-1 and TRBJ1-1; a weak D match, TRBD1 (5 bases). The V and J ends lost 3 bases and 3 bases respectively, with 14 bases between them. This CDR3 has 14 residues. Germline lookup yields CDR1 SQVTM and CDR2 ANQGSEA. This CDR3 reads CSVDGGRWDTEAFF. The CDR3 DNA follows: TGCAGCGTTGATGGGGGGAGGTGGGACACTGAAGCTTTCTTT.

This chain connects TRBV9 to TRBJ2-2; D is ambiguous. In germline, CDR1 is SGDLS, CDR2 YYNGEE. Trimming pared 0 bases from V and 2 bases from J, leaving 2 bases between. CDR3 length: 13 residues. The CDR3 loop is CASSVDNTGELFF. The CDR3 nucleotides are TGTGCCAGCAGCGTAGATAACACCGGGGAGCTGTTTTTT.

This chain uses TRBV28 with TRBJ1-2; 7 bases are shared with TRBD1. From germline, CDR1 is MDHEN and CDR2 SYDVKM. The CDR3 is 15 amino acids. The ends lost 5 bases at V and 0 bases at J; junction bases unmatched: 6. CDR3 region: CASSQGGHPNYGYTF. CDR3 bases: TGTGCCAGCAGTCAGGGGGGGCACCCTAACTATGGCTACACCTTC.

Only a few counts were recorded for this clonotype. CDR3 region: CASSEWEGLNEQFF. As DNA, the CDR3 is TGTGCCAGCAGTGAGTGGGAGGGCCTCAATGAGCAGTTCTTC. V is TRBV12-3 or TRBV12-4 and J is TRBJ2-1; 7 bases are a match to TRBD2. Losses at the gene ends were 5 bases for V and 6 bases for J; bases not matched to a gene: 7. The CDR3 loop spans 14 amino acids.

This clonotype was detected only a few times. The V call is TRBV28, the J call TRBJ1-5; 8 nucleotides line up with TRBD1. The germline CDR1 and CDR2 sequences are MDHEN and SYDVKM. The CDR3 consists of 16 residues. Trimming removed 6 bases from V and 6 bases from J; junction bases left unmatched: 13. The CDR3 reads CASRGGAGGWGQPQHF. CDR3 nucleotides: TGTGCCAGCAGAGGGGGGGCAGGGGGCTGGGGTCAGCCCCAGCATTTT.

The rearrangement joins TRBV7-2 to TRBJ2-3; 12 bases match TRBD2. The germline gives CDR1 SGHTA, CDR2 FQGNSA. Losses at the gene ends were 5 bases for V and 0 bases for J; bases not matched to a gene: 9. The CDR3 has 18 residues. The CDR3: CASSPPSGRGTSTDTQYF. The CDR3 bases are TGTGCCAGCAGCCCCCCTAGCGGGAGGGGAACCAGCACAGATACGCAGTATTTT.

This clonotype was observed many times. The chain is built from TRBV10-3 and TRBJ2-7; possibly TRBD2 for D (6 bases). V lost 6 bases, J lost 3 bases, and 9 bases lay in between. CDR1 and CDR2 from the germline V gene are ENHRY and SYGVKD. The CDR3 extends over 12 amino acids. The CDR3 region has the DNA TGTGCCATCAGCTGGGACTTCTACGAGCAGTACTTC. Amino acid sequence: CAISWDFYEQYF.

This clonotype came up many times. The gene calls are TRBV28 and TRBJ1-5; 8 bases match TRBD1. Germline loops: CDR1 MDHEN, CDR2 SYDVKM. V trimming: 6 bases; J trimming: 0 bases; junction bases outside the gene matches: 7. The CDR3 covers 16 residues. Written as DNA, the CDR3 is TGTGCCAGCAGCCTTACAGGGGGGAATAGCAATCAGCCCCAGCATTTT. Its translation is CASSLTGGNSNQPQHF. Full variable domain (outside the CDR3, taken from reference TRBV28 and TRBJ1-5): DVKVTQSSRYLVKRTGEKVFLECVQDMDHENMFWYRQDPGLGLRLIYFSYDVKMKEKGDIPEGYSVSREKKERFSLILESASTNQTSMYLCASSLTGGNSNQPQHFGDGTRLSIL.

V usage is TRBV20-1 and J usage is TRBJ2-2; the match to TRBD2 covers 13 bases. This CDR3 has 16 amino acids. The V gene's germline CDR1 is DFQATT and CDR2 SNEGSKA (reference sequence). V lost 4 bases and J lost 6; bases outside the gene matches: 8. The CDR3 reads CSAIPGTSGIAGELFF. In DNA form, the CDR3 reads TGCAGTGCTATTCCCGGGACTAGCGGGATCGCCGGGGAGCTGTTTTTT.

This clonotype was counted many times. The V and J genes are TRBV28 and TRBJ2-1; 10 nucleotides align to TRBD2. This CDR3 has 14 residues. The junction had 6 bases not matched to a gene; V was cut back by 4 bases and J by 9 bases. The germline gives CDR1 MDHEN, CDR2 SYDVKM. In nucleotides, the CDR3 is TGTGCCAGCAGTTCAACTAGCGGGATTAGTGAGCAGTTCTTC. Translation gives CASSSTSGISEQFF.

J is TRBJ1-5 and V is TRBV5-7; 7 bases map to TRBD1. TRBV5-7 is assigned to the ORF class and has an uncertain function. V gave up 4 bases and J gave up 0 bases; unmatched junction bases: 19. The CDR3 is 20 amino acids. In nucleotides, the CDR3 is TGTGCCAGCAGCCACGCTACTAAACCTGGACAGGAAAATAGCAATCAGCCCCAGCATTTT. This translates into CASSHATKPGQENSNQPQHF.

There are many counts of this clonotype. The chain uses TRBV28 and TRBJ1-1; possible D gene TRBD1, 6 bases. Germline CDR1 reads MDHEN; CDR2 reads SYDVKM. This CDR3 is built from 16 residues. V shed 7 bases and J shed 0 bases, with 18 bases lying between them. The CDR3 sequence: CASTSVTGAMNTEAFF. CDR3 DNA: TGTGCCAGCACCTCGGTGACGGGGGCCATGAACACTGAAGCTTTCTTT.

In this sample, this clonotype turned up a few times. The rearrangement joins TRBV12-3 or TRBV12-4 to TRBJ2-7; perhaps TRBD2 as D (5 bases). The CDR3 totals 14 residues. The V and J ends lost 1 base and 2 bases respectively, with 9 bases between them. The CDR3 sequence is CASSLERTPYEQYF. The CDR3 DNA reads TGTGCCAGCAGTTTAGAGCGGACCCCCTACGAGCAGTACTTC.

The genes are TRBV18 and TRBJ1-3, with D tentatively TRBD1 (5 bases). Germline CDR1 reads KGHSH; CDR2 reads LQKENI. This CDR3 is 18 amino acids long. V was shortened by 3 bases and J by 4 bases, with 22 bases between the two germline ends. This chain's CDR3 is CASSPASGRAGPGNTIYF. As DNA, the CDR3 is TGTGCCAGCTCACCGGCCTCAGGTCGGGCGGGGCCCGGAAACACCATATATTTT.